The 13 T cell receptor beta chains reported below all come from one sample, sequenced in a study of T-cell memory formation after mild COVID-19. MiXCR, run by TCRdb on the 5' RACE reads, gives a single entry per CDR3 protein. Among fewer than 400,000 distinct CDR3 sequences, roughly 15% were seen once, and the ten largest hold roughly 21%. The sequenced sample consisted of PBMCs or a T cell subset sorted from them (not recorded which). The origin of the receptors is a man aged 18 to 29 who had mild COVID-19 (a few samples of this study predate the infection). Cell type and time point are not known.

The rearrangement joins TRBV5-1 to TRBJ2-7, with 7 positions matching TRBD1. Germline V gene data show CDR1 as SGHRS and CDR2 as YFSETQ. J was trimmed by 2 bases and V by 3 bases; bases with no gene match: 8. CDR3 size: 15 residues. In nucleotides, the CDR3 is TGCGCCAGCAGCTGGGGGACAGCCGACACCTACGAGCAGTACGTC. Protein product: CASSWGTADTYEQYV.

The chain has TRBV4-3 and TRBJ2-2; TRBD1 matches 10 bases. Germline V gives CDR1 LGHNA, CDR2 YSLEER. This CDR3 region has 17 residues. Trimming removed 0 bases from V and 7 bases from J; junction bases left unmatched: 8. Here the CDR3 DNA reads TGCGCCAGCAGCCAAGAGCTGACAGGGGGCTGGGGCGGGGAGCTGTTTTTT. Translation gives CASSQELTGGWGGELFF.

V gene TRBV3-2 combines with J gene TRBJ2-2; the table names TRBD1, a call not compared with the DNA. TRBV3-2 is reported as a pseudogene. The length of the CDR3 is 17 residues. CDR3 in DNA: TGTGCCAACCCTGACAGATACAACCCCCCGGGGACCGGGGAGCTGTTTTTT. It yields the protein CANPDRYNPPGTGELFF.

This chain connects TRBV7-8 to TRBJ2-7, with TRBD2 as a possible D gene (6 bases). Deletions cut 2 bases from V and 2 bases from J, with 19 bases between. Looked up from germline, CDR1 is SGHVS and CDR2 is FQNEAQ. The CDR3 loop spans 17 amino acids. The CDR3 loop reads CASSLREAGFWAYEQYF. The CDR3 nucleotides are TGTGCCAGCAGCTTAAGGGAGGCAGGTTTCTGGGCCTACGAGCAGTACTTC.

V gene TRBV20-1 combines with J gene TRBJ2-3, with 7 bases identical to TRBD1. The CDR3 spans 15 residues. Germline-derived CDR1 and CDR2 are DFQATT and SNEGSKA (reference sequence). V was pared by 3 bases and J by 3 bases, with 9 bases of the junction left unmatched. The CDR3 nucleotides are TGCAGTGCTAGGGTAGGGGGCGCCTGGACAGATACGCAGTATTTT. It specifies CSARVGGAWTDTQYF.

CDR3 DNA: TGCGCCAGCAGCTTGGCCGGAGACAGGGGTACTGAAGCTTTCTTT. Its protein product is CASSLAGDRGTEAFF. The V and J genes are TRBV5-1 and TRBJ1-1, with 8 bases identical to TRBD1. The CDR3 sequence is 15 residues long. Unmatched junction bases numbered 6, after V lost 0 bases and J lost 5 bases. CDR1 and CDR2 (germline): SGHRS, YFSETQ.

This clonotype turned up a few times. V usage is TRBV4-3 and J usage is TRBJ2-2; D tentatively fits TRBD1 or TRBD2 (5 bases each). V was clipped by 0 bases and J by 6 bases, with 20 bases between them. The CDR3 is made up of 18 amino acids. Germline loops: CDR1 LGHNA, CDR2 YSLEER. The CDR3 here is CASSQDVGGGIGSGELFF. The CDR3, as DNA: TGCGCCAGCAGCCAAGATGTCGGTGGGGGAATTGGGTCCGGGGAGCTGTTTTTT.

This clonotype was seen only a few times. The chain employs TRBV7-9 and TRBJ1-2, with D unclear. V was shortened by 1 base and J by 2 bases, with 8 bases between the two germline ends. The CDR3 length is 14 residues. Germline-derived CDR1 and CDR2 are SEHNR and FQNEAQ (reference sequence). The CDR3 DNA sequence: TGTGCCAGCAGCTTAGGACGGTTCAACTATGGCTACACCTTC. Its protein is CASSLGRFNYGYTF.

This clonotype was seen repeatedly, ten times or more. The V and J genes are TRBV12-3 or TRBV12-4 and TRBJ2-3; TRBD2 aligns across 8 bases. The CDR3 totals 14 residues. Trimming cost V 5 bases and J 6 bases; bases outside gene matches: 7. The CDR3 protein is CASSPGLGGDTQYF. Written as DNA, the CDR3 is TGTGCCAGCAGTCCGGGACTAGGGGGTGATACGCAGTATTTT.

The chain employs TRBV6-2 or TRBV6-3 and TRBJ1-2; perhaps TRBD1 as D (5 bases). V gave up 7 bases and J gave up 3 bases, with 12 bases separating them. Germline CDR1 reads MNHEY; CDR2 reads SVGEGT. The CDR3 consists of 13 residues. This CDR3 reads CASTGWGYYGYTF. DNA for the CDR3: TGTGCCAGCACCGGCTGGGGCTACTATGGCTACACCTTC.

This clonotype was seen repeatedly, ten times or more. The V gene is TRBV6-1, the J gene TRBJ2-3; 8 bases align to TRBD2. The germline V gene encodes CDR1 MNHNS and CDR2 SASEGT. The CDR3 has 14 residues. Trimming cost V 1 base and J 3 bases; bases outside gene matches: 0. DNA of the CDR3: TGTGCCAGCAGTGAAGGACTAGCGACAGATACGCAGTATTTT. This codes for CASSEGLATDTQYF.

This clonotype is a singleton in its sample. The V call is TRBV27, the J call TRBJ2-2; TRBD2 matches 7 bases. This CDR3 region has 14 residues. V shed 3 bases and J 6 bases; nucleotides not matched to a gene: 4. Germline CDR1 is MNHEY and CDR2 is SMNVEV (reference sequence). The CDR3 protein is CASSFTGGSGELFF. The CDR3 coding sequence is TGTGCCAGCAGTTTTACGGGGGGTTCCGGGGAGCTGTTTTTT.

The CDR3 reads CASSLWGPEGYTF. CDR3 bases: TGTGCCAGCAGCTTATGGGGGCCCGAAGGCTACACCTTC. This sequence joins TRBV11-2 and TRBJ1-2; the D gene is possibly TRBD1 (6 bases). Trimming cost V 2 bases and J 8 bases, with 12 bases left between them. Germline CDR1 reads SGHAT; CDR2 reads FQNNGV. The CDR3 sequence is 13 residues long.